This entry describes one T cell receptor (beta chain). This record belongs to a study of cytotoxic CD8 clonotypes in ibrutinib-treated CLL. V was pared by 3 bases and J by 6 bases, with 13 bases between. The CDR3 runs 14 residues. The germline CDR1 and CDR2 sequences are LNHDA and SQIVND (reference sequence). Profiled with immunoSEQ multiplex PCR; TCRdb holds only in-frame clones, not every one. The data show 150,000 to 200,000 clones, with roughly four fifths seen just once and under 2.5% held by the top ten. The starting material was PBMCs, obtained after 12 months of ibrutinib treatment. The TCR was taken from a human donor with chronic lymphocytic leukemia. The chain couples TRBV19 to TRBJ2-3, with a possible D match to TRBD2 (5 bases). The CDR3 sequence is CASSITGMADTQYF. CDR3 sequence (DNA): TGTGCCAGTAGTATTACGGGGATGGCGGATACGCAGTATTTT. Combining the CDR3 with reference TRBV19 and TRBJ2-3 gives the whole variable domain DGGITQSPKYLFRKEGQNVTLSCEQNLNHDAMYWYRQDPGQGLRLIYYSQIVNDFQKGDIAEGYSVSREKKESFPLTVTSAQKNPTAFYLCASSITGMADTQYFGPGTRLTVL.